This is a list of T cell receptor beta chains from one sample in a study of PD-1 blockade in classical Hodgkin lymphoma. Clones were sequenced by immunoSEQ multiplex PCR, and TCRdb holds only the in-frame ones, with some missing. The profile shows some 93,000 clones, approximately 92% of them singletons. The sample consisted of peripheral blood mononuclear cells (PBMCs), taken at baseline. These receptor sequences come from a human donor with classical Hodgkin lymphoma. CDR3s include the opening cysteine and the closing phenylalanine or tryptophan. Only some rows state a clone size, as once, few, many or a class for expanded clones.

CDR3 protein: CASSLSGEETQYF; V gene: TRBV5-1; clone size: -; J gene: TRBJ2-5
CDR3 protein: CASWGRGNQPQHF; V gene: TRBV27; clone size: -; J gene: TRBJ1-5
CDR3 protein: CASSAPPPWRGRKYEQYF; V gene: TRBV27; clone size: -; J gene: TRBJ2-7
CDR3 protein: CASSLVGGGQETQYF; V gene: TRBV7-7; clone size: once; J gene: TRBJ2-5
CDR3 protein: CASSLDAGLNTGELFF; V gene: TRBV5-1; clone size: few; J gene: TRBJ2-2
CDR3 protein: CASSFASGHGVDTQYF; V gene: TRBV5-1; clone size: -; J gene: TRBJ2-3
CDR3 protein: CASSPGGQGLYEQYF; V gene: TRBV6-5; clone size: once; J gene: TRBJ2-7
CDR3 protein: CASSVAGGGQVSYNEQFF; V gene: TRBV9; clone size: -; J gene: TRBJ2-1
CDR3 protein: CASSLLKASGPYNEQFF; V gene: TRBV5-6; clone size: -; J gene: TRBJ2-1
CDR3 protein: CASSLNTEAFF; V gene: TRBV2; clone size: -; J gene: TRBJ1-1
CDR3 protein: CASSLATTGIETQYF; V gene: TRBV7-9; clone size: -; J gene: TRBJ2-5
CDR3 protein: CASSHRAGTASGNTIYF; V gene: TRBV4-1; clone size: -; J gene: TRBJ1-3
CDR3 protein: CAISEGTSGSSYNEQFF; V gene: TRBV10-3; clone size: -; J gene: TRBJ2-1
CDR3 protein: CASTGRDYGYTF; V gene: TRBV2; clone size: -; J gene: TRBJ1-2
CDR3 protein: CASSYASQTYEQYF; V gene: TRBV13; clone size: -; J gene: TRBJ2-7
CDR3 protein: CASSGSSYNEQFF; V gene: TRBV9; clone size: -; J gene: TRBJ2-1
CDR3 protein: CASSLALGIGQGGKAFF; V gene: TRBV11-2; clone size: -; J gene: TRBJ1-1
CDR3 protein: CASSLQPRTNGYTF; V gene: TRBV28; clone size: few; J gene: TRBJ1-2
CDR3 protein: CASSYEASGRNEQFF; V gene: TRBV6-5; clone size: -; J gene: TRBJ2-1
CDR3 protein: CASRAGATLNNSPLHF; V gene: TRBV2; clone size: once; J gene: TRBJ1-6
CDR3 protein: CASSQRTVGSAEAFF; V gene: TRBV4-2; clone size: -; J gene: TRBJ1-1
CDR3 protein: CASSRRVGNYEQYF; V gene: TRBV4-2; clone size: -; J gene: TRBJ2-7
CDR3 protein: CASRTGTGAGAFF; V gene: TRBV6-1; clone size: -; J gene: TRBJ1-1
CDR3 protein: CATSSRGENYGYTF; V gene: TRBV15; clone size: -; J gene: TRBJ1-2
CDR3 protein: CATTTGSLRVEYF; V gene: TRBV27; clone size: -; J gene: TRBJ2-7
CDR3 protein: CASSDFNEKLFF; V gene: TRBV10-2; clone size: -; J gene: TRBJ1-4
CDR3 protein: CASSPTTGGVNTEAFF; V gene: TRBV7-9; clone size: -; J gene: TRBJ1-1
CDR3 protein: CASTPGANTEAFF; V gene: TRBV10-2; clone size: -; J gene: TRBJ1-1
CDR3 protein: CASSYSGRRGSYGYTF; V gene: TRBV6-5; clone size: once; J gene: TRBJ1-2
CDR3 protein: CASSHRPGVDEKLFF; V gene: TRBV27; clone size: -; J gene: TRBJ1-4
CDR3 protein: CASSLSTSQPQHF; V gene: TRBV5-4; clone size: -; J gene: TRBJ1-5
CDR3 protein: CASSDGRGGDNEQFF; V gene: TRBV2; clone size: -; J gene: TRBJ2-1
CDR3 protein: CASSWSVYYGYTF; V gene: TRBV27; clone size: -; J gene: TRBJ1-2
CDR3 protein: CASNPLGLVNNEQFF; V gene: TRBV5-4; clone size: -; J gene: TRBJ2-1
CDR3 protein: CASSLVSEETQYF; V gene: TRBV5-1; clone size: -; J gene: TRBJ2-5
CDR3 protein: CSGVFGETQYF; V gene: TRBV20-1; clone size: -; J gene: TRBJ2-5
CDR3 protein: CASSSRGGPSGANVLTF; V gene: TRBV11-3; clone size: few; J gene: TRBJ2-6
CDR3 protein: CASSLTPLGGETQYF; V gene: TRBV27; clone size: -; J gene: TRBJ2-5
CDR3 protein: CASRGTGGSNYGYTF; V gene: TRBV6-5; clone size: -; J gene: TRBJ1-2
CDR3 protein: CASSSTPGRDEAFF; V gene: TRBV27; clone size: once; J gene: TRBJ1-1
CDR3 protein: CASSSRGRVPSQPQHF; V gene: TRBV5-6; clone size: -; J gene: TRBJ1-5
CDR3 protein: CAWSPPSQPQHF; V gene: TRBV30; clone size: -; J gene: TRBJ1-5
CDR3 protein: CASRQTGTGNSPLHF; V gene: TRBV25-1; clone size: -; J gene: TRBJ1-6
CDR3 protein: CASSLVTAQGGVYEQYF; V gene: TRBV7-9; clone size: -; J gene: TRBJ2-7
CDR3 protein: CASSLGQGGIRETQYF; V gene: TRBV11-1; clone size: -; J gene: TRBJ2-5
CDR3 protein: CASSLESNTEAFF; V gene: TRBV11-1; clone size: -; J gene: TRBJ1-1
CDR3 protein: CASSIAVPLGGELFF; V gene: TRBV19; clone size: -; J gene: TRBJ2-2
CDR3 protein: CASSRKVEGSSPLHF; V gene: TRBV19; clone size: -; J gene: TRBJ1-6
CDR3 protein: CASSLVGLGSGELFF; V gene: TRBV5-4; clone size: -; J gene: TRBJ2-2
CDR3 protein: CASSSSDRGRYTEAFF; V gene: TRBV13; clone size: -; J gene: TRBJ1-1
CDR3 protein: CASSDTLTGYTEAFF; V gene: TRBV25-1; clone size: -; J gene: TRBJ1-1